A selection of T cell receptor beta chains follows, all from one sample in a study of CD4 T cells in relation to SARS-CoV-2 and coronaviruses. This table comes from immunoSEQ multiplex PCR, and its TCRdb copy is limited to in-frame clones, with some not included. The data contain some 65,000 clones, about 87% of them singletons. Sequencing input: memory CD4+ T cells from PBMCs. The source of these receptors is a human donor in good health. CDR3s include the opening cysteine and the closing phenylalanine or tryptophan. The D gene is left open where the match is weak. Part of the rows lack a size; the others show once, few, many or a class for expanded clones.

TRBV9	TRBD2	TRBJ2-1	.	TGTGCCAGCAGCGACGGACTAGCGGGAGACAATGAGCAGTTCTTC	CASSDGLAGDNEQFF
TRBV28	.	TRBJ1-2	.	TGTGCCAGCAGTAAGGGGTGGTATGGCTACACCTTC	CASSKGWYGYTF
TRBV2	.	TRBJ2-3	once	TGTGCCAGCAGTGCCCAAGGCGGCACAGATACGCAGTATTTT	CASSAQGGTDTQYF
TRBV16	.	TRBJ2-3	.	TGTGCCAGCAGCCAATCCGTAACGGGAGAACGAACAGATACGCAGTATTTT	CASSQSVTGERTDTQYF
TRBV11-3	TRBD2	TRBJ2-1	few	TGTGCCAGCAGCTTAGACTTCAGCGGGACTAGCGGGAGACCTAGGTCTGAGCAGTTCTTC	CASSLDFSGTSGRPRSEQFF
TRBV25-1	.	TRBJ2-7	.	TGTGCCAGCAGTGAGGGACTGCTCGAGCAGTACTTC	CASSEGLLEQYF
TRBV5-1	TRBD2	TRBJ2-7	.	TGCGCCAGCACCTGGACTAGCGGGAGTTACGAGCAGTACTTC	CASTWTSGSYEQYF
TRBV5-1	.	TRBJ1-2	.	TGCGCCAGCAGCGAGACAGGAGGTGGCTACACCTTC	CASSETGGGYTF
TRBV24-1	.	TRBJ2-1	.	TGTGCCACCACTGATCACAGGGGGACTAAGAATGAGCAGTTCTTC	CATTDHRGTKNEQFF
TRBV2	.	TRBJ1-1	.	TGTGCCAGCATTCCTGGCCCCTCGAACACTGAAGCTTTCTTT	CASIPGPSNTEAFF
TRBV19	.	TRBJ2-1	.	TGTGCCAGTAGTATCCGGGGGCAGGGGGTTAACAATGAGCAGTTCTTC	CASSIRGQGVNNEQFF
TRBV7-2	TRBD2	TRBJ2-1	once	TGTGCCAGCAGCTTACGGCGGGAGGGCCTTATAGGCAATGAGCAGTTCTTC	CASSLRREGLIGNEQFF
TRBV7-2	TRBD2	TRBJ2-2	.	TGTGCCAGCAGCGTGACTAGCGGGGCGAACACCGGGGAGCTGTTTTTT	CASSVTSGANTGELFF
TRBV6-5	TRBD1	TRBJ1-3	.	TGTGCCAGCACCGGGACAGGACGCTCTGGAAACACCATATATTTT	CASTGTGRSGNTIYF
TRBV5-4	TRBD2	TRBJ2-7	.	TGTGCCAGCAGCCGCGGGGGGCCCTACTACGAGCAGTACTTC	CASSRGGPYYEQYF
TRBV28	.	TRBJ1-2	few	TGTGCCAGCAGTTTCGGCGTGGATGGCTACACCTTC	CASSFGVDGYTF
TRBV6-6	TRBD2	TRBJ2-1	medium-sized	TGTGCCAGCAGTTTTAGCGGGAAGGAGCAGTTCTTC	CASSFSGKEQFF
TRBV9	.	TRBJ2-7	few	TGTGCCAGCAGCGTATCCCCAGGTTCCTACGAGCAGTACTTC	CASSVSPGSYEQYF
TRBV13	.	TRBJ2-2	.	TGTGCCAGCAGCTTTCTCGGGGGAGTCACCGGGGAGCTGTTTTTT	CASSFLGGVTGELFF
TRBV5-4	.	TRBJ2-7	.	TGTGCCAGCAGCGGACCGGACCCGCGCCCCTACGAGCAGTACTTC	CASSGPDPRPYEQYF
TRBV9	TRBD2	TRBJ2-1	.	TGTGCCAGCAGCCCGGGGACTAGCAGGTACAATGAGCAGTTCTTC	CASSPGTSRYNEQFF
TRBV4-2	.	TRBJ2-1	.	TGTGCCAGCAGCCAACTAGGTTCTGGCAGGGACGATGAGCAGTTCTTC	CASSQLGSGRDDEQFF
TRBV6-6	.	TRBJ2-3	.	TGTGCCAGCAGTCCCCCGGGGGCTGGAACAGATACGCAGTATTTT	CASSPPGAGTDTQYF
TRBV4-1	TRBD1	TRBJ1-1	.	TGCGCCAGCAGCCTCAGGGGGCAGGACACTGAAGCTTTCTTT	CASSLRGQDTEAFF
TRBV9	.	TRBJ1-1	.	TGTGCCAGCAGCGCGTCTGGTGACAGTTACACTGAAGCTTTCTTT	CASSASGDSYTEAFF
TRBV7-8	.	TRBJ2-2	.	TGTGCCAGCAGGCCCCGGGGGCGGCCCGGGGAGCTGTTTTTT	CASRPRGRPGELFF
TRBV29-1	.	TRBJ2-1	.	TGCAGCGTTCGGGGATATTTCAGGGGCCTGGGTCGGCAGGATGAGCAGTTCTTC	CSVRGYFRGLGRQDEQFF
TRBV10-3	TRBD1	TRBJ2-5	.	TGTGCCATCCGAGACACAGGGGTCACCGAGACCCAGTACTTC	CAIRDTGVTETQYF
TRBV7-8	.	TRBJ1-3	.	TGTGCCAGCAGCCGCAATTCAGGGGCGAACGGAAACACCATATATTTT	CASSRNSGANGNTIYF
TRBV7-9	.	TRBJ1-5	.	TGTGCCAGCAGCTCGGAATCGTACCAGCCCCAGCATTTT	CASSSESYQPQHF
TRBV6-2/TRBV6-3	.	TRBJ2-7	.	TGTGCCAGCAGTTACTCGATACCCTTACGGGGCACAAAGATACACGAGCAGTACTTC	CASSYSIPLRGTKIHEQYF
TRBV6-2/TRBV6-3	.	TRBJ2-7	.	TGTGCCAGCAGTTCCGCTTCCTACGAGCAGTACTTC	CASSSASYEQYF
TRBV9	.	TRBJ2-5	.	TGTGCCAGTTCGGACGCCTCCGGGGAGACCCAGTACTTC	CASSDASGETQYF
TRBV6-6	.	TRBJ2-3	.	TGTGCCAGCATCGGGCGGGCGCCTGGCACAGATACGCAGTATTTT	CASIGRAPGTDTQYF
TRBV11-3	TRBD2	TRBJ2-3	.	TGTGCCAGCAGCTTTCGGACTAGCGGGAGAGGAGATACGCAGTATTTT	CASSFRTSGRGDTQYF
TRBV24-1	.	TRBJ1-5	.	TGTGCCACCAGTGAGCACGGGGGAGGCAATCAGCCCCAGCATTTT	CATSEHGGGNQPQHF
TRBV12-3/TRBV12-4	.	TRBJ1-2	.	TGTGCCAGCAGGGGGGACGGTAACTATGGCTACACCTTC	CASRGDGNYGYTF
TRBV9	TRBD2	TRBJ2-2	.	TGTGCCAGCAGCTCCCGGACTAGCGGGAGTCCCGGGGAGCTGTTTTTT	CASSSRTSGSPGELFF
TRBV7-2	.	TRBJ1-1	.	TGTGCCAGCAGCTTGTTGGGCAGAAACACTGAAGCTTTCTTT	CASSLLGRNTEAFF
TRBV7-8	.	TRBJ2-1	.	TGTGCCAGCAGCTTAGATGGGATTCATGAGCAGTTCTTC	CASSLDGIHEQFF
TRBV28	.	TRBJ2-6	once	TGTGCCAGCAGCGAATTCGGACAGAGGACCTCTGGGGCCAACGTCCTGACTTTC	CASSEFGQRTSGANVLTF
TRBV18	.	TRBJ2-1	.	TGTGCCAGCTCACCAATGGCCCAGGGGTACAATGAGCAGTTCTTC	CASSPMAQGYNEQFF
TRBV10-3	.	TRBJ2-7	once	TGTGCCATCAGTGAGAGTCGGACATACTCCTACGAGCAGTACTTC	CAISESRTYSYEQYF
TRBV19	.	TRBJ1-2	few	TGTGCCAGCATCCCGAAGGGCCCCGTCTATGGCTACACCTTC	CASIPKGPVYGYTF
TRBV11-1	.	TRBJ2-3	.	TGTGCCAGCAATACAGGGTCCACAGATACGCAGTATTTT	CASNTGSTDTQYF